This T cell receptor beta chain stems from a study of early T cells in non-severe SARS-CoV-2 infection. Study-level findings and limits: Reliance on VDJdb matching favored anti-spike CD8 responses; private and CD4 specificities were missed.

Molecules of cDNA were individually given unique molecular identifiers that were attached to them. TCRdb re-called the 5' RACE reads with MiXCR, one entry per CDR3 protein. This table has more than 70,000 distinct CDR3 sequences, approximately 13% appearing once. The CDR3 is made up of 16 amino acids. The V gene end was trimmed by 8 bases and the J gene end by 4 bases; junction bases not matched to a gene: 14. Per germline, CDR1 ENHRY and CDR2 SYGVKD. This clonotype was recorded many times. Its antigen is still unknown. The specimen was whole blood. The chain is built from TRBV10-3 and TRBJ2-1, with 7 positions matching TRBD2. The TCR was taken from an adult who was a healthcare worker with PCR-confirmed SARS-CoV-2 infection or an uninfected control (not recorded which). The CDR3 is CAIGIELAAPYNEQFF. The CDR3 region has the DNA TGTGCCATCGGGATAGAGCTAGCGGCTCCTTACAATGAGCAGTTCTTC.